Shown below are 19 T cell receptor beta chains from a single sample sequenced in a study of human T cells and chemical hapten exposure (dated by TCRdb to 2020 to 2022). Interpreted using the paper, the time point label stands for: pre-sensitization, week 0. Read against the paper, the sample's treatment or condition label means: therapeutic diphenylcyclopropenone sensitization with weekly scalp DPC. Library preparation used RACE. The instrument given in TCRdb is NextSeq 500. TCRdb redid the processing of the public reads, applying fastp at Q25 and MiXCR, and retained in-frame beta chains. Identical CDR3 protein sequences are pooled into one entry, listed with their most common genes and DNA. Across this sample there are some 98,000 distinct CDR3 sequences, with 10% to 11% seen only once. The ten largest make up approximately 3.1% of the sample. The input for sequencing was whole blood, taken in connection with sensitization to the hapten diphenylcyclopropenone (DPC). These TCRs come from a woman aged 60 to 75 with alopecia areata. Some clones in this sample may be carry-over from other donors' samples.

The V and J genes are TRBV12-3 or TRBV12-4 and TRBJ1-1, with unresolved D. CDR3 length: 13 residues. V lost 8 bases and J lost 3, with 13 bases in between. For the CDR3, the DNA is TGTGCCAGCCGTTGGTCTTTGGACACTGAAGCTTTCTTT. It encodes CASRWSLDTEAFF.

The V gene is TRBV16, the J gene TRBJ2-3; 7 bases align to TRBD2. CDR1 is KGHSY and CDR2 is FQNENV in the germline V gene. Trimming at V came to 4 bases and at J to 0 bases, leaving 7 bases not matched to a gene. The CDR3 has 16 amino acids. For the CDR3, the DNA is TGTGCCAGCAGCCCTTTAGCGGGCACTAGCACAGATACGCAGTATTTT. Its protein is CASSPLAGTSTDTQYF.

This clonotype was detected many times. This chain joins TRBV18 and TRBJ2-6, with D perhaps TRBD1 (5 bases). CDR1 KGHSH and CDR2 LQKENI come from the germline V gene. The CDR3 runs to 14 residues. With 2 bases removed from V and 4 bases from J, the gap between germline ends came to 6 bases. The CDR3 loop reads CASSPGAGANVLTF. CDR3 bases: TGTGCCAGCTCACCAGGGGCCGGGGCCAACGTCCTGACTTTC.

As to this clonotype: One end of the junction is discordant with germline, which a read error may explain. The chain uses TRBV18 and TRBJ1-3; possibly TRBD1 for D (5 bases). The CDR3 is 16 residues long. Germline V gene data show CDR1 as KGHSH and CDR2 as LQKENI. Here the CDR3 reads CVSSQQDGGSGNTIYF. The CDR3 bases are TGTGTCAGCTCTCAGCAAGACGGGGGATCTGGAAACACCATATATTTT. The variable domain in full, completed from reference TRBV18 and TRBJ1-3, reads NAGVMQNPRHLVRRRGQEARLRCSPMKGHSHVYWYRQLPEEGLKFMVYLQKENIIDESGMPKERFSAEFPKEGPSILRIQQVVRGDSAAYFCVSSQQDGGSGNTIYFGEGSWLTVV.

This clonotype was picked up a small number of times. One end of the junction is discordant with germline, which a read error may explain. The CDR3 protein is CVSSGGRSSGNTIYF. The CDR3, as DNA: TGTGTCAGCTCAGGTGGACGGAGCTCTGGAAACACCATATATTTT. The V gene is TRBV18, the J gene TRBJ1-3; D remains ambiguous. This CDR3 is built from 15 residues. Germline CDR1 KGHSH, CDR2 LQKENI.

In this sample, this clonotype turned up a few times. This rearrangement joins TRBV14 to TRBJ1-5, with TRBD1 identical over 8 bases. V trimming: 2 bases; J trimming: 0 bases; junction bases outside the gene matches: 3. Germline lookup yields CDR1 SGHDN and CDR2 FVKESK. This CDR3 contains 16 residues. The chain's CDR3 is CASSQSGTGSNQPQHF. CDR3 coding DNA: TGTGCCAGCAGCCAAAGCGGGACAGGTAGCAATCAGCCCCAGCATTTT.

The rearrangement joins TRBV5-4 to TRBJ2-1; TRBD2 matches 16 bases. This CDR3 comprises 17 residues. Germline loops: CDR1 SGHNT, CDR2 YYREEE (reference sequence). Trimming removed 4 bases from V and 16 bases from J; junction bases left unmatched: 17. This chain's CDR3 is CASSPEPGLAGGRYPFF. The CDR3 region has the DNA TGTGCCAGCAGCCCTGAACCGGGACTAGCGGGGGGGCGGTACCCCTTCTTC.

This clonotype has a count of ten or more. The rearrangement links TRBV20-1 to TRBJ1-1; no clear D gene. V shed 5 bases and J shed 1 base, with 8 bases lying between them. The germline V gene encodes CDR1 DFQATT and CDR2 SNEGSKA (reference sequence). The CDR3 runs 12 residues. The CDR3 spells CSAPWENTEAFF. The CDR3 nucleotides are TGCAGTGCTCCCTGGGAGAACACTGAAGCTTTCTTT.

V is TRBV5-1 and J is TRBJ1-1, with D uncertain. V lost 8 bases and J lost 1, with 15 bases in between. Germline CDR1 SGHRS, CDR2 YFSETQ. The CDR3 contains 14 residues. CDR3 sequence (DNA): TGCGCCAGTGGGTCGGTACAGCCGAACACTGAAGCTTTCTTT. Its protein is CASGSVQPNTEAFF.

This clonotype came up many times. V gene TRBV7-2 combines with J gene TRBJ1-1, with a weak D call TRBD1 (6 bases). Per the germline V gene, CDR1 is SGHTA and CDR2 is FQGNSA. CDR3 size: 15 residues. Trimming took 5 bases from V and 3 from J, leaving 16 bases between them. The CDR3 bases are TGTGCCAGCAGCACGCAGGGGATGTCGGACACTGAAGCTTTCTTT. Its translation: CASSTQGMSDTEAFF.

The gene calls are TRBV18 and TRBJ2-2; D call uncertain. Per germline, CDR1 KGHSH and CDR2 LQKENI. Trimming took off 0 bases at V and 7 bases at J, with 9 bases between the two ends. The CDR3 sequence is 14 residues long. The CDR3 DNA sequence: TGTGCCAGCTCACCACCAAGTGTGAACGGGGAGCTGTTTTTT. Translating it yields CASSPPSVNGELFF.

This clonotype was observed many times. This rearrangement joins TRBV10-3 to TRBJ2-3, with D maybe TRBD1 (6 bases). CDR3 size: 15 residues. Germline loops: CDR1 ENHRY, CDR2 SYGVKD. Trimming removed 5 bases at V and 0 bases at J, with 12 bases between. CDR3 DNA: TGTGCCATCAGTACAGGGATATCAAGCACAGATACGCAGTATTTT. Translated: CAISTGISSTDTQYF.

As for this clonotype: The junction does not match germline at one end; this may be a read error. This sequence joins TRBV5-1 and TRBJ2-2, with D hard to call. The CDR3 runs to 14 residues. Germline V gives CDR1 SGHRS, CDR2 YFSETQ. The CDR3 loop is CDSSLDMNTGELFF. The CDR3 DNA follows: TGCGACAGCAGCTTAGACATGAACACCGGGGAGCTGTTTTTT. Using reference TRBV5-1 and TRBJ2-2 for the parts outside the CDR3, the full variable domain is KAGVTQTPRYLIKTRGQQVTLSCSPISGHRSVSWYQQTPGQGLQFLFEYFSETQRNKGNFPGRFSGRQFSNSRSEMNVSTLELGDSALYLCDSSLDMNTGELFFGEGSRLTVL.

This clonotype was found many times. The V and J genes are TRBV20-1 and TRBJ1-1; D is uncertain. This CDR3 region has 10 residues. Between the trimmed V and J ends, which lost 1 base and 7 bases, there was a span of 4 bases. In germline, CDR1 is DFQATT, CDR2 SNEGSKA (reference sequence). The CDR3 nucleotides read TGCAGTGCTAGAGGGTATGAAGCTTTCTTT. This encodes CSARGYEAFF.

CDR3 DNA: TGTGCCAGCTCACCAATCCCCGACAGCTCCTCCGCCGGGGAGCTGTTTTTT. This gives the protein CASSPIPDSSSAGELFF. V gene TRBV18 combines with J gene TRBJ2-2, with a possible D match to TRBD1 (5 bases). Germline CDR1 and CDR2: KGHSH and LQKENI. With 2 bases removed from V and 6 bases from J, the gap between germline ends came to 19 bases. CDR3 size: 17 residues.

This chain links TRBV29-1 with TRBJ1-2; tentative D call: TRBD1 (6 bases). The germline V gene encodes CDR1 SQVTM and CDR2 ANQGSEA. V was cut by 3 bases and J by 4 bases, with 12 bases left in between. CDR3 size: 13 residues. The CDR3 sequence is CSVEGGRGYGYTF. CDR3 nucleotide sequence: TGCAGCGTTGAGGGGGGGCGAGGCTATGGCTACACCTTC.

This clonotype was recorded at least ten times. This chain uses TRBV10-3 with TRBJ2-3; D might be TRBD1 or TRBD2, each matching 5 bases. V was pared by 7 bases and J by 2 bases, with 16 bases between. Per germline, CDR1 ENHRY and CDR2 SYGVKD. This CDR3 spans 15 amino acids. The CDR3 is CAITPGTGNTDTQYF. In DNA form, the CDR3 reads TGTGCCATCACCCCTGGGACCGGTAACACAGATACGCAGTATTTT.

This clonotype was counted at least ten times. This sequence joins TRBV19 and TRBJ2-1, with TRBD2 identical over 8 bases. V lost 5 bases and J lost 1; bases outside the gene matches: 4. The CDR3 extends over 15 amino acids. Germline V gives CDR1 LNHDA, CDR2 SQIVND (reference sequence). CDR3: CASSFGGASYNEQFF. CDR3 DNA: TGTGCCAGTAGTTTCGGGGGGGCTTCCTACAATGAGCAGTTCTTC.

Only a few counts were recorded for this clonotype. This chain connects TRBV6-1 to TRBJ2-2; D unclear. The CDR3 has 14 amino acids. V lost 3 bases and J 1 base, leaving 6 bases between the germline ends. Germline V gives CDR1 MNHNS, CDR2 SASEGT. The DNA for the CDR3 is TGTGCCAGCAGTGACCAGCGGAACACCGGGGAGCTGTTTTTT. This codes for CASSDQRNTGELFF.